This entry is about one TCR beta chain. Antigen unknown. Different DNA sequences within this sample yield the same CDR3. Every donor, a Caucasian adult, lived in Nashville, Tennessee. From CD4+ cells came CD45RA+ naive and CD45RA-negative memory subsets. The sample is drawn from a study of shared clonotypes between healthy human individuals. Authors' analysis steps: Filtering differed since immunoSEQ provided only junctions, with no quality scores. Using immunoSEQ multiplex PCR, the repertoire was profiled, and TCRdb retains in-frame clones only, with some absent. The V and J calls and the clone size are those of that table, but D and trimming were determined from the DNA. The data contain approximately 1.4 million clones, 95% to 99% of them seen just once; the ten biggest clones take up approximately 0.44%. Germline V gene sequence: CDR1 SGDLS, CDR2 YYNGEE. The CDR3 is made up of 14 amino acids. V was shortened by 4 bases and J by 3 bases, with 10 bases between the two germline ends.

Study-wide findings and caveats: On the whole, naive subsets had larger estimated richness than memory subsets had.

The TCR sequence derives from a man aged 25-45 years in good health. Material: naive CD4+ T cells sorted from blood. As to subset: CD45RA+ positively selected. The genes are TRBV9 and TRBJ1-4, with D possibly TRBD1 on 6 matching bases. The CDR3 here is CASSSTGSNEKLFF. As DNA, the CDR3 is TGTGCCAGCAGCTCAACAGGGTCTAATGAAAAACTGTTTTTT.